The next 21 T cell receptor beta chains were all read from a single sample in a study of T-cell reconstitution after alpha-beta-depleted transplantation in children. Preparation of the TCRbeta library was carried out with unique molecular identifiers. TCRdb fed the PCR reads into MiXCR, producing one record per CDR3 protein. The sample lists 580,000 or so distinct CDR3 sequences; 20% to 25% were seen once. This material consisted of PBMCs, mostly from graft donor cells, taken 360 days after TCRalphabeta/CD19-depleted stem cell transplant. These receptors originate from a boy under two years old who had a stem cell transplant for acute myeloid leukemia, so the T cells may come from the graft donor.

The table lists this clonotype with many counts. The V call is TRBV28, the J call TRBJ2-3; D is unclear. V was shortened by 3 bases and J by 2 bases, with 9 bases between the two germline ends. The CDR3 sequence is 14 residues long. Germline CDR1 is MDHEN and CDR2 is SYDVKM. In nucleotides, the CDR3 is TGTGCCAGCAGTTTCCGACGGTACACAGATACGCAGTATTTT. Translating it yields CASSFRRYTDTQYF.

This sequence joins TRBV29-1 and TRBJ1-2, with 7 bases that match TRBD1. Trimming at V came to 4 bases and at J to 2 bases, leaving 7 bases not matched to a gene. The V gene's germline CDR1 is SQVTM and CDR2 ANQGSEA. The CDR3 length is 14 residues. The CDR3 sequence: CSVGSPGQNYGYTF. For the CDR3, the DNA is TGCAGCGTTGGGTCCCCGGGACAGAACTATGGCTACACCTTC.

CDR3 amino acids: CASSLTGTDNQPQHF. In nucleotides, the CDR3 is TGTGCCAGCAGCTTAACGGGGACAGACAATCAGCCCCAGCATTTT. The gene calls are TRBV7-3 and TRBJ1-5; TRBD1 agrees at 7 bases. The V and J ends lost 0 bases and 3 bases, in that order; junction bases with no gene match: 2. This CDR3 comprises 15 residues. The V gene's germline CDR1 is SGHTA and CDR2 FQGTGA.

This clonotype came up many times. V and J are TRBV5-1 and TRBJ2-1; 7 nucleotides match TRBD1. Trimming took 0 bases from V and 5 from J; bases not matched to a gene: 2. This CDR3 has 14 amino acids. CDR1 and CDR2 (germline): SGHRS, YFSETQ. The CDR3 loop reads CASSLGDSNNEQFF. The CDR3 DNA is TGCGCCAGCAGCTTGGGGGACAGTAACAATGAGCAGTTCTTC.

The rearrangement links TRBV5-1 to TRBJ1-3; unclear D gene. The ends were cut back, 0 bases at V and 2 bases at J, with 12 bases in the middle. CDR3 length: 16 amino acids. Per germline, CDR1 SGHRS and CDR2 YFSETQ. Here the CDR3 reads CASSLVSPYTGNTIYF. CDR3 sequence (DNA): TGCGCCAGCAGCTTGGTCAGCCCCTACACTGGAAACACCATATATTTT. Complete variable domain (other parts from reference TRBV5-1 and TRBJ1-3): KAGVTQTPRYLIKTRGQQVTLSCSPISGHRSVSWYQQTPGQGLQFLFEYFSETQRNKGNFPGRFSGRQFSNSRSEMNVSTLELGDSALYLCASSLVSPYTGNTIYFGEGSWLTVV.

The chain couples TRBV18 to TRBJ2-3, with 9 bases identical to TRBD1. CDR1 and CDR2 from the germline V gene are KGHSH and LQKENI. The CDR3 contains 15 residues. The ends lost 3 bases at V and 6 bases at J; junction bases unmatched: 7. Here the CDR3 DNA reads TGTGCCAGCTCACCTCGGACAGGGGCGTTGGATACGCAGTATTTT. This encodes CASSPRTGALDTQYF.

The table lists this clonotype with a few counts. V gene TRBV30 combines with J gene TRBJ1-2; weak D call: TRBD1 (5 bases). V was shortened by 8 bases and J by 1 base, with 11 bases between the two germline ends. This CDR3 has 12 amino acids. Germline lookup yields CDR1 GTSNPN and CDR2 SVGIG (reference sequence). The CDR3 DNA follows: TGTGCCCTGGACCAGGGTAACTATGGCTACACCTTC. Residues: CALDQGNYGYTF.

The chain carries TRBV9 and TRBJ1-1; 10 nucleotides match TRBD1. The CDR3 is 15 amino acids. The V and J ends lost 2 bases and 1 base, in that order; junction bases with no gene match: 2. Germline loops: CDR1 SGDLS, CDR2 YYNGEE. CDR3 nucleotide sequence: TGTGCCAGCAGCGTTCGGACAGGGGGGAACACTGAAGCTTTCTTT. Translation: CASSVRTGGNTEAFF.

This clonotype was counted ten times or more. This chain links TRBV15 with TRBJ2-1, with D possibly being TRBD2 (7 bases). The length of the CDR3 is 12 residues. CDR1 is LNHNV, CDR2 YYDKDF, per germline (reference sequence). V gave up 8 bases and J gave up 6 bases, with 11 bases separating them. CDR3 in DNA: TGTGCCACCGACGGGGGGCTCAATGAGCAGTTCTTC. It codes for CATDGGLNEQFF. Using reference TRBV15 and TRBJ2-1 for the parts outside the CDR3, the full variable domain is DAMVIQNPRYQVTQFGKPVTLSCSQTLNHNVMYWYQQKSSQAPKLLFHYYDKDFNNEADTPDNFQSRRPNTSFCFLDIRSPGLGDTAMYLCATDGGLNEQFFGPGTRLTVL.

This clonotype was counted between two and nine times. The V and J genes are TRBV12-3 or TRBV12-4 and TRBJ2-1; 9 bases align to TRBD2. The CDR3 is 17 amino acids. With 3 bases clipped from V and 0 bases from J, the junction kept 6 bases outside the gene matches. CDR3 bases: TGTGCCAGCAGTTTTACGACTAGCGGACGCTCCTACAATGAGCAGTTCTTC. This codes for CASSFTTSGRSYNEQFF.

The V gene is TRBV9, the J gene TRBJ2-3; 10 bases fit TRBD2. CDR3 length: 15 residues. Looked up from germline, CDR1 is SGDLS and CDR2 is YYNGEE. Trimming took 2 bases from V and 2 from J; bases not matched to a gene: 2. CDR3 nucleotide sequence: TGTGCCAGCAGCGTTACTAGCGGGGACACAGATACGCAGTATTTT. The encoded protein is CASSVTSGDTDTQYF.

V gene TRBV6-5 combines with J gene TRBJ1-4; 7 bases fit TRBD1. This CDR3 contains 15 residues. With 4 bases clipped from V and 6 bases from J, the junction kept 8 bases outside the gene matches. Germline V gives CDR1 MNHEY, CDR2 SVGAGI. CDR3 region: CASSFTGTAYEKLFF. CDR3 bases: TGTGCCAGCAGTTTCACCGGGACAGCCTATGAAAAACTGTTTTTT.

This clonotype has just a few counts. J is TRBJ1-2 and V is TRBV9, with unresolved D. The CDR3 length is 13 residues. Trimming left V 0 bases short and J 8 bases short, with 11 bases between. Germline V CDR1 and CDR2: SGDLS, YYNGEE. The CDR3 DNA reads as TGTGCCAGCAGCGTAGACTCTCGAGGAGGCTACACCTTC. Translated: CASSVDSRGGYTF.

Only a few counts were recorded for this clonotype. This rearrangement joins TRBV2 to TRBJ1-1; D is unclear. The V gene's germline CDR1 is SNHLY and CDR2 FYNNEI. This CDR3 spans 12 amino acids. V was cut by 9 bases and J by 2 bases, with 10 bases left in between. The CDR3 protein is CARGYLNTEAFF. The DNA of the CDR3 is TGTGCCAGAGGGTACCTTAACACTGAAGCTTTCTTT.

This clonotype was observed a few times. The gene calls are TRBV6-1 and TRBJ1-6; TRBD1 aligns across 9 bases. Germline V gene lookup returns CDR1 MNHNS and CDR2 SASEGT. The CDR3 is made up of 15 amino acids. With V trimmed by 6 bases and J by 7 bases, 7 bases remained unmatched. The CDR3 DNA reads TGTGCCAGCAGACCCGGACAGGGGCCGAATTCACCCCTCCACTTT. It translates to CASRPGQGPNSPLHF.

This clonotype was observed a few times. The chain joins TRBV29-1 to TRBJ1-2; perhaps TRBD1 as D (5 bases). CDR1 SQVTM and CDR2 ANQGSEA come from the germline V gene. The CDR3 consists of 12 residues. V was trimmed by 2 bases and J by 2 bases, leaving 6 bases between them. Here the CDR3 DNA reads TGCAGCGTTGAATGGGGCAACTATGGCTACACCTTC. This gives the protein CSVEWGNYGYTF.

The V gene is TRBV12-3 or TRBV12-4, the J gene TRBJ2-2, with no clear D. The CDR3 spans 13 residues. V lost 5 bases and J 4 bases, leaving 8 bases between the germline ends. This CDR3 is CASSITVTGELFF. Here the CDR3 DNA reads TGTGCCAGCAGTATTACAGTCACCGGGGAGCTGTTTTTT.

This clonotype has only a few counts. The chain combines TRBV10-3 with TRBJ1-2; D ambiguous. The germline V gene encodes CDR1 ENHRY and CDR2 SYGVKD. The CDR3 is made up of 13 amino acids. V was clipped by 8 bases and J by 8 bases, with 18 bases between them. The CDR3 DNA follows: TGTGCCATCGCCTCAGAACTTCCCTCGGGCTACACCTTC. This encodes CAIASELPSGYTF.

The CDR3 DNA is TGTGCCAGCAGCTTCAGGGGGCGCGGTACTGAAGCTTTCTTT. This codes for CASSFRGRGTEAFF. The chain carries TRBV5-6 and TRBJ1-1, with TRBD1 identical over 8 bases. Looked up from germline, CDR1 is SGHDT and CDR2 is YYEEEE. Losses at the gene ends were 2 bases for V and 5 bases for J; bases not matched to a gene: 5. The CDR3 totals 14 residues.

This clonotype was seen many times. The V gene is TRBV3-1, the J gene TRBJ2-3; 8 bases fit TRBD2. Germline V gene data show CDR1 as LGHDT and CDR2 as YNNKEL (reference sequence). This CDR3 is built from 17 residues. With V trimmed by 1 base and J by 4 bases, 10 bases remained unmatched. The CDR3 loop reads CASSQAWTSSSPDTQYF. The CDR3 region has the DNA TGTGCCAGCAGCCAAGCCTGGACTAGCTCGAGCCCAGATACGCAGTATTTT.

This chain uses TRBV9 with TRBJ2-7, with D maybe TRBD2 (5 bases). The V gene lost 0 bases and the J gene lost 2 bases, with 12 bases spanning the gap. Germline CDR1 reads SGDLS; CDR2 reads YYNGEE. This CDR3 is built from 15 residues. CDR3 in amino acids: CASSVGGLGTYEQYF. In nucleotides, the CDR3 is TGTGCCAGCAGCGTAGGCGGGTTAGGCACCTACGAGCAGTACTTC.